Only a few counts were recorded for the clone carrying this T cell receptor beta chain. Antigen unknown. V lost 6 bases, J lost 0 bases, and 10 bases lay in between. CDR3 length: 14 residues. Germline assignment: CDR1 MNHEY and CDR2 SVGAGI. Donors each provided 7.5 to 10 milliliters of peripheral blood. The data originate from a study of blood T cells in healthy people across ages. General study results and limits: Roughly linear declines in TCR beta diversity per million T cells occurred with age.

A second about 7 to 12 cycle PCR used barcoded and J-beta primers. TCRdb reprocessed the 5' RACE reads via MiXCR and lists one record per CDR3 protein. This sample has 1.2 million to 1.5 million distinct CDR3 sequences; 42% occur once, and the top ten carry roughly 8.2%. This rearrangement joins TRBV6-5 to TRBJ2-3, with D perhaps TRBD2 (5 bases). The sample was blood. The receptor's source is a young woman in good health. For the CDR3, the DNA is TGTGCCAGCAGGGCACTAGTTAGCACAGATACGCAGTATTTT. Amino acids: CASRALVSTDTQYF.